The clone carrying this T cell receptor beta chain turned up a few times. The entry originates in a study of T cells in Graves' hyperthyroidism and ophthalmopathy. Per the germline V gene, CDR1 is KGHSH and CDR2 is LQKENI. The CDR3 runs 16 residues. V gave up 3 bases and J gave up 6 bases; unmatched junction bases: 4. Not enrolled were patients with uncontrolled infection, other autoimmune disease, pregnancy or lactation. The CDR3 regions of TCR beta were amplified from RNA transcripts. TCR CDR3 regions were first amplified by RT-PCR with HTBI primers. MiXCR, applied by TCRdb to the multiplex PCR reads, yields one record per CDR3 protein. The repertoire holds about 740,000 distinct CDR3 sequences, with 14% as singletons.

The sample comprised blood. The sequence derives from a woman aged 18-29 years with Graves' hyperthyroidism. This chain uses TRBV18 with TRBJ2-2; 13 nucleotides agree with TRBD2. The CDR3 here is CASSPFGLAGAGELFF. The CDR3 nucleotides are TGTGCCAGCTCACCGTTCGGACTAGCGGGAGCCGGGGAGCTGTTTTTT.